This T cell receptor beta chain was obtained from a study of PD-1 blockade in classical Hodgkin lymphoma. Every patient experienced relapse after autologous stem cell transplantation, and brentuximab vedotin exposure varied. Trimming at V came to 4 bases and at J to 1 base, leaving 9 bases not matched to a gene. From germline, CDR1 is MDHEN and CDR2 SYDVKM. This CDR3 region has 16 residues. Data came from immunoSEQ multiplex PCR; TCRdb stores just in-frame clones and leaves some out. The table has 84,000 or so clones, roughly 91% seen once. Study results and limitations: Nivolumab starters within 1 year of ASCT were excluded. Before treatment, TCR diversity in newly diagnosed patients was reportedly lower than in healthy donors. Complete responders matched newly diagnosed patients in baseline diversity.

As to this clone: What it recognizes is unknown.

This receptor was taken from a human donor with classical Hodgkin lymphoma. The input for sequencing was peripheral blood mononuclear cells (PBMCs), taken before the second cycle of nivolumab. The chain links TRBV28 to TRBJ2-7; 8 bases map to TRBD1. CDR3 sequence (DNA): TGTGCCAGCAGTTCTCCAACGGACAGGGCATCCTACGAGCAGTACTTC. It encodes CASSSPTDRASYEQYF.